What follows is one T cell receptor beta chain and its context. Its antigen is currently unknown. With molecular barcodes, quantitative 5'-RACE was used to make the TCR beta libraries. TCRdb called the 5' RACE reads again in MiXCR, with one record for every CDR3 protein. Of 160,000 or so distinct CDR3 sequences listed, 9.5% to 10% are singletons. Germline V gives CDR1 LNHDA, CDR2 SQIVND (reference sequence). The V gene lost 4 bases and the J gene lost 4 bases, with 14 bases spanning the gap. CDR3 length: 15 amino acids. This record belongs to a study of CD8 T cells in ankylosing spondylitis. Overall study findings and caveats: Clones linked to disease were reported to show significant enrichment in matched ankylosing spondylitis synovial fluid.

Specimen: blood, either unsorted or a sorted T cell fraction (not recorded which). The receptor comes from a female donor with ankylosing spondylitis or in good health (not recorded which). The rearrangement links TRBV19 to TRBJ2-1, with a possible D match to TRBD1 (5 bases). CDR3 DNA sequence: TGTGCCAGTAGTACCACGGCCGACAGTTACAATGAGCAGTTCTTC. Translating it yields CASSTTADSYNEQFF. Full variable domain (remainder filled in from reference TRBV19 and TRBJ2-1): DGGITQSPKYLFRKEGQNVTLSCEQNLNHDAMYWYRQDPGQGLRLIYYSQIVNDFQKGDIAEGYSVSREKKESFPLTVTSAQKNPTAFYLCASSTTADSYNEQFFGPGTRLTVL.